Below, 23 T cell receptor beta chains from the same sample are listed, as sequenced in a study of T-cell memory formation after mild COVID-19. TCRdb reprocessed the 5' RACE reads via MiXCR and lists one record per CDR3 protein. Of around 340,000 distinct CDR3 sequences listed, about an eighth are singletons. The specimen sequenced was PBMCs or a T cell subset sorted from them (not recorded which). These receptors were obtained from a man between 18 and 29 years old who had mild COVID-19 (a few samples of this study predate the infection). Cell type and time point are not known.

This clonotype occurred a few times. The rearrangement uses TRBV12-3 or TRBV12-4 and TRBJ1-4; a weak D match, TRBD1 (6 bases). V was shortened by 4 bases and J by 7 bases, with 10 bases between the two germline ends. This CDR3 has 13 amino acids. CDR3: CASSSSRGEKLFF. The DNA for the CDR3 is TGTGCCAGCAGTTCAAGCAGGGGTGAAAAACTGTTTTTT.

The chain joins TRBV18 to TRBJ1-2, with a weak D call TRBD1 (5 bases). Germline lookup yields CDR1 KGHSH and CDR2 LQKENI. The CDR3 length is 13 residues. The V end was cut by 3 bases, the J end by 7 bases, with 12 bases between. The CDR3 DNA follows: TGTGCCAGCTCACCGGGGGATATATTTGGCTACACCTTC. It is translated as CASSPGDIFGYTF.

This chain joins TRBV7-9 and TRBJ2-3; D is uncertain. The V gene lost 6 bases and the J gene lost 1 base, with 8 bases spanning the gap. The germline V gene has CDR1 SEHNR and CDR2 FQNEAQ (reference sequence). This CDR3 has 13 residues. CDR3 nucleotides: TGTGCCAGCAGTAAGGACCGCACAGATACGCAGTATTTT. Its protein product is CASSKDRTDTQYF.

This clonotype was recorded at least ten times. The chain recombines TRBV4-3 with TRBJ2-7, with 10 nucleotides matching TRBD2. V shed 0 bases and J 12 bases; nucleotides not matched to a gene: 11. CDR1 and CDR2 from the germline V gene are LGHNA and YSLEER. CDR3 length equals 15 residues. CDR3 amino acids: CASSQETSGVPLGYV. For the CDR3, the DNA is TGCGCCAGCAGCCAAGAAACTAGCGGGGTTCCCCTCGGGTACGTC.

This clonotype came up many times. The V gene is TRBV7-3, the J gene TRBJ2-5; tentative D call: TRBD1 (6 bases). Trimming left V 6 bases short and J 4 bases short, with 18 bases between. Germline CDR1 is SGHTA and CDR2 is FQGTGA. The CDR3 has 15 residues. CDR3 DNA sequence: TGTGCCAGCAGTCCCCGGGTTACAGGGAGAGAGACCCAGTACTTC. Amino acids: CASSPRVTGRETQYF.

This clonotype was seen at least ten times. The gene calls are TRBV29-1 and TRBJ2-3; D perhaps matches TRBD2 (6 bases). The CDR3 consists of 14 residues. Trimming stripped 4 bases from V and 6 bases from J, with 17 bases between. Germline CDR1 is SQVTM and CDR2 is ANQGSEA. CDR3 loop: CSVVRTTDSDTQYF. CDR3 nucleotides: TGCAGCGTTGTGCGGACTACCGATTCGGATACGCAGTATTTT.

Only a few counts were recorded for this clonotype. The chain has TRBV12-3 or TRBV12-4 and TRBJ1-5, with 8 bases identical to TRBD1. Trimming at V came to 5 bases and at J to 4 bases, leaving 7 bases not matched to a gene. The CDR3 has 15 amino acids. CDR3 residues: CASSPTGEGNQPQHF. In nucleotides, the CDR3 is TGTGCCAGCAGTCCGACAGGGGAAGGGAATCAGCCCCAGCATTTT.

This clonotype was picked up many times. The rearrangement joins TRBV7-9 to TRBJ2-1, with D tentatively TRBD1 (6 bases). The V end lost 2 bases, the J end lost 10 bases, and 15 bases lay between the germline ends. The length of the CDR3 is 14 residues. Per the germline V gene, CDR1 is SEHNR and CDR2 is FQNEAQ (reference sequence). DNA for the CDR3: TGTGCCAGCAGCTTACAGAGCCGGGACACAGAGCAGTTCTTC. Translating it yields CASSLQSRDTEQFF.

This clonotype was picked up a small number of times. This chain uses TRBV5-6 with TRBJ2-7; 10 nucleotides agree with TRBD1. Trimming at V came to 4 bases and at J to 2 bases, leaving 12 bases not matched to a gene. Looked up from germline, CDR1 is SGHDT and CDR2 is YYEEEE. The CDR3 extends over 17 amino acids. The CDR3 DNA is TGTGCCAGCAGCCCTCCCGGGACAGGGGTTCTTACCTACGAGCAGTACTTC. This gives the protein CASSPPGTGVLTYEQYF.

There are a few counts of this clonotype. The rearrangement uses TRBV7-9 and TRBJ1-4, with 8 bases fitting TRBD1. The ends lost 3 bases at V and 8 bases at J; junction bases unmatched: 5. There are 14 residues in the CDR3. Germline V gene data show CDR1 as SEHNR and CDR2 as FQNEAQ (reference sequence). CDR3 region: CASSLARGREKLFF. DNA of the CDR3: TGTGCCAGCAGCTTGGCCAGGGGGCGAGAAAAACTGTTTTTT.

This clonotype was counted many times. The CDR3 DNA is TGCAGTGCTGGAACCGGGACAGGGATTTGGGATGAGCAGTTCTTC. This gives the protein CSAGTGTGIWDEQFF. This chain connects TRBV20-1 to TRBJ2-1; 9 bases are shared with TRBD1. This CDR3 is built from 15 residues. In germline, CDR1 is DFQATT, CDR2 SNEGSKA (reference sequence). The junction had 13 bases not matched to a gene; V was cut back by 5 bases and J by 8 bases.

By proportion, this clonotype is medium-sized (0.01 to 0.1%). This rearrangement joins TRBV29-1 to TRBJ2-2; 10 bases align to TRBD2. The CDR3 is 14 amino acids. V dropped 3 bases and J dropped 3; count of bases not matched to a gene: 1. Per the germline V gene, CDR1 is SQVTM and CDR2 is ANQGSEA. The CDR3 loop is CSVDSGGDTGELFF. In DNA, the CDR3 is TGCAGCGTTGACAGCGGGGGGGACACCGGGGAGCTGTTTTTT.

DNA of the CDR3: TGCGCCAGCAGCTTGGAGCCAGGGCCCTACGAGCAGTACGTC. Translating gives CASSLEPGPYEQYV. The chain employs TRBV5-1 and TRBJ2-7; possibly TRBD1 for D (5 bases). Trimming left V 0 bases short and J 2 bases short, with 9 bases between. The CDR3 is 14 residues long. Per germline, CDR1 SGHRS and CDR2 YFSETQ.

This CDR3 is CASSLPESKLFF. DNA of the CDR3: TGTGCCAGCAGCTTGCCCGAATCAAAACTGTTTTTT. The V and J genes are TRBV5-4 and TRBJ1-4; D is unresolved. Looked up from germline, CDR1 is SGHNT and CDR2 is YYREEE (reference sequence). The V end lost 1 base, the J end lost 10 bases, and 8 bases lay between the germline ends. The CDR3 covers 12 residues.

The chain carries TRBV6-6 and TRBJ2-3, with 12 positions matching TRBD2. V shed 7 bases, J shed 4 bases, and the junction held 6 bases outside the gene matches. The germline V gene has CDR1 MNHNY and CDR2 SVGAGI (reference sequence). There are 15 residues in the CDR3. In DNA form, the CDR3 reads TGTGCCAGCACCATGACTAGCGGGGGCCCAGATACGCAGTATTTT. Its protein product is CASTMTSGGPDTQYF.

This clonotype was observed at least ten times. The V call is TRBV12-3 or TRBV12-4, the J call TRBJ2-7, with D perhaps given as TRBD1 or TRBD2 (5 bases each). This CDR3 has 13 amino acids. Trimming shortened V by 4 bases and J by 2 bases, and 9 bases separated the two germline ends. The CDR3 sequence: CASSYRGAYEQYV. CDR3 bases: TGTGCCAGCAGTTATAGGGGAGCCTACGAGCAGTACGTC.

In this sample, this clonotype turned up many times. The chain carries TRBV2 and TRBJ2-3; 8 bases are a match to TRBD2. Germline values: CDR1 SNHLY, CDR2 FYNNEI. V lost 4 bases and J lost 1; bases outside the gene matches: 4. This CDR3 has 15 amino acids. The DNA for the CDR3 is TGTGCCAGCAGTGTCGGGCGGGGGGGCACAGATACGCAGTATTTT. Translating it yields CASSVGRGGTDTQYF.

The table lists this clonotype with many counts. The chain is built from TRBV5-5 and TRBJ1-2; D is unclear. CDR3 length: 15 residues. V was trimmed by 4 bases and J by 3 bases, leaving 16 bases between them. Looked up from germline, CDR1 is SGHKS and CDR2 is YYEKEE (reference sequence). This CDR3 is CASSPRGALDYGYTF. In DNA, the CDR3 is TGTGCCAGCAGCCCCCGGGGTGCCCTGGACTATGGCTACACCTTC.

This clonotype appeared a few times. The V call is TRBV24-1, the J call TRBJ1-5, with TRBD1 matching 7 bases. Germline V gives CDR1 KGHDR, CDR2 SFDVKD. The ends lost 4 bases at V and 11 bases at J; junction bases unmatched: 7. The CDR3 contains 13 residues. CDR3 bases: TGTGCCACCAGTGAAACAGGGGTCCCGGCCCAGCATTTT. This codes for CATSETGVPAQHF.

This chain links TRBV12-3 or TRBV12-4 with TRBJ1-4, with 10 bases fitting TRBD1. With V trimmed by 5 bases and J by 7 bases, 10 bases remained unmatched. The CDR3 is made up of 16 amino acids. The CDR3 region is CASSPTGGQSGEKLFF. The CDR3 DNA sequence: TGTGCCAGCAGTCCGACAGGGGGCCAAAGTGGTGAAAAACTGTTTTTT.

V usage is TRBV5-4 and J usage is TRBJ2-2; D might be TRBD2 (5 bases). Germline CDR1 is SGHNT and CDR2 is YYREEE (reference sequence). The CDR3 runs 12 residues. V was shortened by 7 bases and J by 4 bases, with 8 bases between the two germline ends. CDR3 loop: CASGLFTGELFF. CDR3 DNA: TGTGCCAGCGGACTGTTCACCGGGGAGCTGTTTTTT.

This clonotype was detected ten times or more. The chain recombines TRBV18 with TRBJ2-7; the D gene is possibly TRBD2 (7 bases). The CDR3 is 14 amino acids. Germline V gene sequence: CDR1 KGHSH, CDR2 LQKENI. V was cut by 3 bases and J by 0 bases, with 9 bases left in between. In DNA, the CDR3 is TGTGCCAGCTCACCCGGGGGGCACTCCTACGAGCAGTACTTC. Amino acids: CASSPGGHSYEQYF.

The V call is TRBV4-2, the J call TRBJ1-4; tentative D call: TRBD1 (5 bases). Trimming pared 5 bases from V and 8 bases from J, leaving 9 bases between. Germline V lookup: CDR1 LGHNA, CDR2 YNFKEQ. This CDR3 has 12 amino acids. CDR3 DNA: TGTGCCAGCAGCGACAGTAACGAAAAACTGTTTTTT. This encodes CASSDSNEKLFF.